Sequencing of this TCR beta chain was carried out in a study of blood T cell repertoires in COVID-19 (dated by TCRdb to the early 2020s). Describing the broader study: Samples from collaborators originated in the United States, Italy and Spain and spanned both the acute and convalescent phases of COVID-19. The prospective study material was composed of cDNA or gDNA derived from T cells, B-cell-depleted T cells, or PBMCs. Subjects who had been exposed to COVID-19, were actively infected with it, or had recovered from it provided the deeply sampled blood TCRbeta repertoires that made up the dataset. The repertoires were released in a freely available public database intended as a resource for research on the immune response to SARS-CoV-2. The samples were drawn from the first 160 participants of the ongoing ImmuneRACE study and from 950 to 1,500 subjects provided by 6 global collaborators. Nearly every sample came with metadata listing a de-identified subject ID, COVID-19 status, age in years and sex. Where available, HLA class I and class II types were obtained from metadata supplied by the sample provider rather than from assay-based typing. Overall study results and their limits: How much clinical and demographic metadata was included differed by source and by participant, and the metadata was provided uncurated.

As for this clone: Its antigen is unknown. No quality values exist for individual bases; no much larger clone is one base distant.

Trimmed from V: 5 bases; trimmed from J: 7 bases; junction bases lacking a gene match: 6. The germline V gene yields KGHSH for CDR1 and LQKENI for CDR2. From the cysteine through the phenylalanine, the CDR3 covers 15 amino acids. Only the CDR3 portion is preserved as DNA: 45 bases, with reading frame beginning at the first base. Each collaborating institution followed its own protocols to collect whole blood in K2EDTA tubes. For TCRbeta analysis, collaborators shipped samples in one of three forms: frozen whole blood, isolated PBMCs, or DNA extracted from either of those sample types. The immunoSEQ Assay, a bias-controlled multiplex PCR, was used to amplify TCRbeta CDR3 regions from genomic DNA. The authors' analysis ran thus. Nucleated cell counts per sample were estimated from amplification of reference gene primers within the assay. To quantify the absolute abundance of each unique TCRbeta CDR3 rearrangement, sequence reads were collapsed and filtered. For each sample, productive Simpson clonality was calculated as the square root of Simpson's diversity index over productive rearrangements. TCRdb took over this immuneACCESS table, retaining in-frame rearrangements with V and J assigned. Such tables are incomplete; in checked studies, under half of the missing clones stem from an unresolved V gene, and the remainder is unexplained. Clone size and V and J calls were adopted from that table, with D and trimming inferred from the DNA. The sample has about 130,000 clones on record, roughly 90% of them singletons. Clones ranked in the top ten supply less than 2.5% of the sample.

This TCR was sampled from a man in his 70s with active COVID-19. Sequenced: peripheral blood. The V gene is TRBV18 and the J gene is TRBJ2-1, and 12 bases in between align with TRBD2. The CDR3 sequence is CASSVGLAGTNEQFF. The DNA sequence is as follows: TGTGCCAGCTCAGTCGGACTAGCGGGAACGAATGAGCAGTTCTTC.